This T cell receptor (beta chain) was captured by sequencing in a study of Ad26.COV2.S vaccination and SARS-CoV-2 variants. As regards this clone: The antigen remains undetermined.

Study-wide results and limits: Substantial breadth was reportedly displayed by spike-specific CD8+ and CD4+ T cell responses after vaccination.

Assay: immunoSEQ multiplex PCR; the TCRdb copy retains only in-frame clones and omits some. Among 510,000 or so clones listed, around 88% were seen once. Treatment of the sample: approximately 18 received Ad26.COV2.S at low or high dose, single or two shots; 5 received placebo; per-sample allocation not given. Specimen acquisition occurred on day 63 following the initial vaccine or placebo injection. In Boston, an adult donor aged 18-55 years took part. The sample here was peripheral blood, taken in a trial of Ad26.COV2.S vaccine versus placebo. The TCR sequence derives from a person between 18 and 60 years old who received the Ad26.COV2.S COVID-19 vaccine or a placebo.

The CDR3 region has the DNA TGTGCCAGCAGCTTTGGCGTCGGAGGGGGCCAGGGTGGCTACACCTTC. This gives the protein CASSFGVGGGQGGYTF. The chain combines TRBV5-6 with TRBJ1-2, with TRBD1 matching 7 bases. The V segment lost 2 bases and the J segment 7 bases; nucleotides outside the gene matches: 14. The CDR3 is 16 residues long. Looked up from germline, CDR1 is SGHDT and CDR2 is YYEEEE.